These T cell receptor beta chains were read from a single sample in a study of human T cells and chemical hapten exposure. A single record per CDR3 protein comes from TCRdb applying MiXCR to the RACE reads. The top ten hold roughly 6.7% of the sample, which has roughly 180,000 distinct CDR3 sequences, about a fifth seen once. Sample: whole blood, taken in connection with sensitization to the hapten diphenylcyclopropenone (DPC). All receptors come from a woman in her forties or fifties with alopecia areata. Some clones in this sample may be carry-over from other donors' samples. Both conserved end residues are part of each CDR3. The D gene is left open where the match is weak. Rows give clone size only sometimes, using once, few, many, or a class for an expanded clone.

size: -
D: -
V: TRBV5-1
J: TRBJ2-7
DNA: TGCGCCAGAACCTCCCCACGGGGGGCGGAGGAGCAGTACTTC
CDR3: CARTSPRGAEEQYF

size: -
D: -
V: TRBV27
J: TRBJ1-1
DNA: TGTGCCAGCAGTACCCGCCAGGTTGAGATTGCCACTGAAGCTTTCTTT
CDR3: CASSTRQVEIATEAFF

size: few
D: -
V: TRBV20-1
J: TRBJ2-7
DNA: TGCAGTGCTAGTCCCATTCTCTACGAGCAGTACTTC
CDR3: CSASPILYEQYF

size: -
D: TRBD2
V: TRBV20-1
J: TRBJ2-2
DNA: TGCAGTGCTTTCGACCGGACTAGCGGGGTAGTCGGGGAGCTGTTTTTT
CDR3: CSAFDRTSGVVGELFF

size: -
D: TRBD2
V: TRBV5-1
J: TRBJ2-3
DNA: TGCGCCAGCAGCTTGGAGACTAGCGGGAGGCCGAGAGATACGCAGTATTTT
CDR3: CASSLETSGRPRDTQYF

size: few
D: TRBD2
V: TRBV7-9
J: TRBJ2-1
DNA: TGTGCCAGCAGCCAGACTAGCTCTGCTTCGAATGAGCAGTTCTTC
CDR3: CASSQTSSASNEQFF

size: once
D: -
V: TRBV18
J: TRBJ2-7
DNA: TGTGCCAGCTCACCACAGTCGGTGGGAGAGCAGTACTTC
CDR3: CASSPQSVGEQYF

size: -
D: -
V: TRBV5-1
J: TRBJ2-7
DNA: TGCGCCAGCAGCTTCGGCGACAGAGGGCACGAGCAGTACTTC
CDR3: CASSFGDRGHEQYF

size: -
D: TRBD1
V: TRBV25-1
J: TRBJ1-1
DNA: TGTGCCAGCAGTGCCTCCGGGACAGGGGGCCCTAACACTGAAGCTTTCTTT
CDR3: CASSASGTGGPNTEAFF

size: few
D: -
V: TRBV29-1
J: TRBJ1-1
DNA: TGCACAACGAGGGGCCTGCGGGCTCTCGGAACTGAAGCTTTCTTT
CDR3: CTTRGLRALGTEAFF

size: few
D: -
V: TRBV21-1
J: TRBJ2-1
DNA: TGTGCCAGCGGGGTCAATGAGCAGTTCTTC
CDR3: CASGVNEQFF

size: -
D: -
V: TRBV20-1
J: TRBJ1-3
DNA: TGCAGTGCTAAAACGGGCTCTGGAAACACCATATATTTT
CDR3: CSAKTGSGNTIYF

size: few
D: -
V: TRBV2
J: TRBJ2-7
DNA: TGTGCCAGCAGTCGTGACAGGCCCCACACTTCCTACGAGCAGTACTTC
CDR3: CASSRDRPHTSYEQYF

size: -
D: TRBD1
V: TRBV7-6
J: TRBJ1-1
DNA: TGTGCCAGCAGCTTAGCCCTCCAGACAGGGGCCGCGCCGTTAGGGAACACTGAAGCTTTCTTT
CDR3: CASSLALQTGAAPLGNTEAFF

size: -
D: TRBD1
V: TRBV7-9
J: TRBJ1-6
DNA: TGTGCCAGCAGCTTAAGGGACAGTTCACCCCTCCACTTT
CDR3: CASSLRDSSPLHF

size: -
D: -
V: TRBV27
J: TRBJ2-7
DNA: TGTGCCAGCAGTTCACAACTAGCCTCCGAGCAGTACTTC
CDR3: CASSSQLASEQYF

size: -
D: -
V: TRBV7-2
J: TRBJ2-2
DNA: TGTGCCAGCAGCTTACTTCGCACCGGGGAGCTGTTTTTT
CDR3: CASSLLRTGELFF

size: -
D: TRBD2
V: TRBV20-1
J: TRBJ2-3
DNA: TGCAGTGCTAGGTCTAGCGGGAGAGATACGCAGTATTTT
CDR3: CSARSSGRDTQYF

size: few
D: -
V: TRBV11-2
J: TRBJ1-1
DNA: TGTGCCAGCAGCTTTGCGGAAGGAGCTTTCTTT
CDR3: CASSFAEGAFF

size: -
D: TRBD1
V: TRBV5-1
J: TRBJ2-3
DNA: TGCGCCAGCAGCCGGGACAGTCGCACAGATACGCAGTATTTT
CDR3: CASSRDSRTDTQYF

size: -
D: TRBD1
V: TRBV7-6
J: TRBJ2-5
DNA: TGTGCCAGCAGCTCCGGGACAGGGTGGTCTCAGGAGACCCAGTACTTC
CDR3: CASSSGTGWSQETQYF

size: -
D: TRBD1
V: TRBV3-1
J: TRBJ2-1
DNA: TGTGCCAGCAGCCACGCGCTAGTTCCGGGACAGAACTACAATGAGCAGTTCTTC
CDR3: CASSHALVPGQNYNEQFF

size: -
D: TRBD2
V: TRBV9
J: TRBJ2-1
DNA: TGTGCCAGCAGCGTAGAAGGTGGACTAGCGGGGAACAATGAGCAGTTCTTC
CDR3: CASSVEGGLAGNNEQFF

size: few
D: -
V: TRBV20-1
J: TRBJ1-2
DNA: TGCAGTGCTAGAGATATGGGTTCTATCTATGGCTACACCTTC
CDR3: CSARDMGSIYGYTF

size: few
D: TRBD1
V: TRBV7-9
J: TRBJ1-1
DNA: TGTGCCAGCAGCAACCAACAGGGGGCTCGAACTGAAGCTTTCTTT
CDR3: CASSNQQGARTEAFF

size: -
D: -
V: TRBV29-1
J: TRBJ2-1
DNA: TGCAGCGTCGACAAAGTGGGGGCTTCCTACAATGAGCAGTTCTTC
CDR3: CSVDKVGASYNEQFF

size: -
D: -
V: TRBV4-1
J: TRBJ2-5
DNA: TGCGCCAGCAGCCAAGTGGCGGGGCTTGCCGCAAGGACCCAGTACTTC
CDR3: CASSQVAGLAARTQYF

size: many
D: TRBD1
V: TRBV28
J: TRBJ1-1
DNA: TGTGCCAGCAGGCCCCCGGGACAGGTATCCGAAGCTTTCTTT
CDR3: CASRPPGQVSEAFF

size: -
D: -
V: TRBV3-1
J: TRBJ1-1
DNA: TGTGCCAGCAGCCAAGCAGGGCTCGACACTGAAGCTTTCTTT
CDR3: CASSQAGLDTEAFF

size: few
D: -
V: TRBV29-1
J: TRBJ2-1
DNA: TGCAGCGTTGCGTCACCCGGGCAAAATGAGCAGTTCTTC
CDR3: CSVASPGQNEQFF

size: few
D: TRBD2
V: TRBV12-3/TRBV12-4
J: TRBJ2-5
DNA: TGTGCCAGCTCCCGGGGGGGAGAGACCCAGTACTTC
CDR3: CASSRGGETQYF

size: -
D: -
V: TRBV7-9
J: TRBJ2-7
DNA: TGTGCCAGCAGCTTAGTGGGGGGCTCCTACGAGCAGTACTTC
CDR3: CASSLVGGSYEQYF

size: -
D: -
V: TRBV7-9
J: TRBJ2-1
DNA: TGTGCCAGCAGCTTAGCGCAGGGGCTAGGGCTTGCGGCGGATGAGCAGTTCTTC
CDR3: CASSLAQGLGLAADEQFF

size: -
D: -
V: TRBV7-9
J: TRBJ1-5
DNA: TGTGCCAGCAGCTTATGGGGGGATCAGCCCCAGCATTTT
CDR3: CASSLWGDQPQHF

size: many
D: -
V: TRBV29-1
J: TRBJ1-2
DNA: TGCAGCGCCCTTCTGCGAGGGGTCTATGGCTACACCTTC
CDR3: CSALLRGVYGYTF

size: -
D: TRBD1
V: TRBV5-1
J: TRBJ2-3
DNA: TGCGCCAGCGGAGGGACAGGGGAGGGCGGTACGCAGTATTTT
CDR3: CASGGTGEGGTQYF

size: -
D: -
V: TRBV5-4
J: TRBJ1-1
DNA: TGTGCCAGCACCTCACAAGGAGTGTATGAAGCTTTCTTT
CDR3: CASTSQGVYEAFF

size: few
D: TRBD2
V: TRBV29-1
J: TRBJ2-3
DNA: TGCAGTATTGTCACAATGGCCGCTAGCGGGCGAGGGGATACGCAGTATTTT
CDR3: CSIVTMAASGRGDTQYF

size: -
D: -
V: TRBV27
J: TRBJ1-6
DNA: TGTGCCAGCAGTTTATACGGGAGCTCCTATAATTCACCCCTCCACTTT
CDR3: CASSLYGSSYNSPLHF

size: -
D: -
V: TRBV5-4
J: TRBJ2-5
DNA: TGTGCCAGCAGCTTAATCTCCCAAGAGACCCAGTACTTC
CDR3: CASSLISQETQYF

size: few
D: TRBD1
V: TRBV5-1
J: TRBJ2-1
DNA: TGCGCCAGCAGCATACAGGGGGAGTACAATGAGCAGTTCTTC
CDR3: CASSIQGEYNEQFF

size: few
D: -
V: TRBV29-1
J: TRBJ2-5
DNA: TGCAGCGTTGAAGGTCGCGGTACCCCGGAAGAGACCCAGTACTTC
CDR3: CSVEGRGTPEETQYF

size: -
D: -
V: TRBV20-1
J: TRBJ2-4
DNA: TGCAGTGCTATACGGTCCACGGGGAGACCAAACATTCAGTACTTC
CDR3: CSAIRSTGRPNIQYF

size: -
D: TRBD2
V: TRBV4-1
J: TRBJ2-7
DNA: TGCGCCAGCAGCCGAGGACTAGCGGGGACCTACGAGCAGTACTTC
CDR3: CASSRGLAGTYEQYF

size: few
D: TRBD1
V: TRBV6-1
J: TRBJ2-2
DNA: TGTGCCAGCAGTGAACTGGACAGGGCCGGCGGGGAGCTGTTTTTT
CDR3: CASSELDRAGGELFF

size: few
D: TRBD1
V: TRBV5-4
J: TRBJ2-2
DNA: TGTGCCAGCAGCCCCAGGGGGCCCAACACCGGGGAGCTGTTTTTT
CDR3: CASSPRGPNTGELFF